The 30 T cell receptor beta chains reported below all come from one sample, sequenced in a study of STAT5B mutations in CD4+ large granular lymphocyte leukemia. Produced via immunoSEQ multiplex PCR; TCRdb's table is partial and in-frame only. The profile covers about 22,000 clones, with 60% to 85% appearing a single time and about 0.43% taken by the ten largest. The sequenced sample was CD4+ T cells from blood buffy coats. The origin of the receptors is a human donor in good health.

The chain carries TRBV7-3 and TRBJ2-1, with 13 bases identical to TRBD2. Germline V CDR1 and CDR2: SGHTA, FQGTGA. CDR3 size: 16 residues. Losses at the gene ends were 5 bases for V and 0 bases for J; bases not matched to a gene: 1. In nucleotides, the CDR3 is TGTGCCAGCAGCCGGACTAGCGGGGGCTCCTACAATGAGCAGTTCTTC. This codes for CASSRTSGGSYNEQFF.

The CDR3 protein is CASSGQGVETQYF. The CDR3 DNA is TGTGCCAGCAGCGGCCAGGGTGTAGAGACCCAGTACTTC. This chain connects TRBV5-4 to TRBJ2-5; D is perhaps TRBD1 (5 bases). The V end was cut by 4 bases, the J end by 4 bases, with 11 bases between. Germline V CDR1 and CDR2: SGHNT, YYREEE (reference sequence). This CDR3 region has 13 residues.

V gene TRBV5-6 combines with J gene TRBJ2-3; 10 bases line up with TRBD2. This CDR3 contains 15 residues. In germline, CDR1 is SGHDT, CDR2 YYEEEE. Losses at the gene ends were 4 bases for V and 4 bases for J; bases not matched to a gene: 6. The CDR3 loop reads CASSPLAGGSDTQYF. CDR3 DNA sequence: TGTGCCAGCAGCCCCTTAGCGGGGGGATCAGATACGCAGTATTTT.

This sequence joins TRBV4-3 and TRBJ1-2, with a possible D match to TRBD1 (5 bases). This CDR3 is built from 14 residues. CDR1 is LGHNA, CDR2 YSLEER, per germline. Trimming took 1 base from V and 3 from J, leaving 9 bases between them. The CDR3 is CASSQGWGDYGYTF. The CDR3 DNA reads as TGCGCCAGCAGCCAAGGGTGGGGCGACTATGGCTACACCTTC.

The V call is TRBV10-3, the J call TRBJ2-3, with TRBD1 matching 7 bases. CDR3 length: 15 residues. CDR1 and CDR2 from the germline V gene are ENHRY and SYGVKD. The J segment lost 10 bases and the V segment lost 3 bases, leaving 13 bases of the junction unmatched. CDR3 nucleotides: TGTGCCATCAGTGATAAATCGACCCGGGACAGTCCGCAGTATTTT. This codes for CAISDKSTRDSPQYF.

This chain joins TRBV7-9 and TRBJ2-1; no clear D gene. Trimming shortened V by 5 bases and J by 7 bases, and 15 bases separated the two germline ends. This CDR3 comprises 14 residues. The germline V gene encodes CDR1 SEHNR and CDR2 FQNEAQ (reference sequence). As DNA, the CDR3 is TGTGCCAGCAGCCCCAAGACATTGGGGAATGAGCAGTTCTTC. Residues: CASSPKTLGNEQFF.

Comment on this clone: The same CDR3 can be traced to other DNA sequences in this sample. The rearrangement uses TRBV5-1 and TRBJ1-2, with no clear D. Germline CDR1 and CDR2: SGHRS and YFSETQ. CDR3 length equals 14 residues. V lost 0 bases and J 5 bases, leaving 11 bases between the germline ends. The CDR3 coding sequence is TGCGCCAGCAGCTTGGACCGCTCAAATTATGGCTACACCTTC. Its protein is CASSLDRSNYGYTF.

This clone was detected once. The J gene is TRBJ1-1, the V gene TRBV7-9, with 7 nucleotides matching TRBD1. The V gene end was trimmed by 6 bases and the J gene end by 0 bases; junction bases not matched to a gene: 13. Germline-derived CDR1 and CDR2 are SEHNR and FQNEAQ (reference sequence). The CDR3 spans 17 residues. The CDR3 bases are TGTGCCAGCAGTCCTTACCGGGACAGACACATGAACACTGAAGCTTTCTTT. Protein: CASSPYRDRHMNTEAFF.

This clone appeared a few times. DNA of the CDR3: TGCGCCAGCAGCTTCGGACAGGGAACTGAAGCTTTCTTT. The encoded protein is CASSFGQGTEAFF. V and J are TRBV5-1 and TRBJ1-1; TRBD1 matches at 8 bases. This CDR3 comprises 13 residues. V was pared by 2 bases and J by 5 bases, with 2 bases of the junction left unmatched. From germline, CDR1 is SGHRS and CDR2 YFSETQ.

The V call is TRBV7-9, the J call TRBJ2-3; D remains unclear. This CDR3 spans 14 amino acids. Trimming stripped 6 bases from V and 0 bases from J, with 10 bases between. The V gene's germline CDR1 is SEHNR and CDR2 FQNEAQ (reference sequence). The CDR3 bases are TGTGCCAGCAGGGCGGTCACTAGCACAGATACGCAGTATTTT. Its protein is CASRAVTSTDTQYF.

The CDR3 sequence: CARKRTSGIYNEQFF. The CDR3 region has the DNA TGTGCCAGAAAGAGGACTAGCGGGATCTACAATGAGCAGTTCTTC. The rearrangement uses TRBV27 and TRBJ2-1, with 12 bases that match TRBD2. The CDR3 consists of 15 residues. The V and J ends lost 9 bases and 3 bases, in that order; junction bases with no gene match: 6. Looked up from germline, CDR1 is MNHEY and CDR2 is SMNVEV (reference sequence).

This CDR3 is CASSLDGRITGELFF. CDR3 sequence (DNA): TGTGCCAGCAGCTTAGACGGGAGAATCACCGGGGAGCTGTTTTTT. The chain joins TRBV7-2 to TRBJ2-2, with a weak D call TRBD2 (6 bases). Germline V gene lookup returns CDR1 SGHTA and CDR2 FQGNSA. V dropped 1 base and J dropped 4 bases, with 10 bases sitting between them. The CDR3 spans 15 residues.

This rearrangement joins TRBV19 to TRBJ1-5, with D possibly TRBD1 on 6 matching bases. This CDR3 has 15 amino acids. V was cut by 7 bases and J by 6 bases, with 19 bases left in between. The V gene's germline CDR1 is LNHDA and CDR2 SQIVND (reference sequence). The CDR3 reads CASNRVSGGGQPQHF. CDR3 nucleotide sequence: TGTGCCAGTAACAGGGTCTCCGGGGGGGGTCAGCCCCAGCATTTT.

This chain joins TRBV2 and TRBJ1-1; TRBD1 aligns across 11 bases. J gave up 4 bases and V 8 bases, and 6 bases lay outside the gene matches. This CDR3 is 14 amino acids long. Germline-derived CDR1 and CDR2 are SNHLY and FYNNEI. In nucleotides, the CDR3 is TGTGCCAGCGGCCGGGACAGGGGGGGCACTGAAGCTTTCTTT. This gives the protein CASGRDRGGTEAFF.

This clone came up a few times. V gene TRBV7-8 combines with J gene TRBJ2-7; unclear D gene. CDR1 SGHVS and CDR2 FQNEAQ come from the germline V gene. With 2 bases removed from V and 5 bases from J, the gap between germline ends came to 16 bases. This CDR3 comprises 15 residues. Written as DNA, the CDR3 is TGTGCCAGCAGCTTAATGGGCGGACCCCCGGACGAGCAGTACTTC. It encodes CASSLMGGPPDEQYF.

The sample holds a few counts of this clone. V is TRBV27 and J is TRBJ1-5, with D unclear. V was clipped by 5 bases and J by 12 bases, with 11 bases between them. The germline CDR1 and CDR2 sequences are MNHEY and SMNVEV (reference sequence). This CDR3 spans 11 amino acids. The DNA for the CDR3 is TGTGCCAGCAGTCAGCGGGGTGTCCAGCATTTT. Encoded protein: CASSQRGVQHF.

The V and J genes are TRBV11-2 and TRBJ2-7; 11 bases align to TRBD2. CDR3 size: 15 residues. Looked up from germline, CDR1 is SGHAT and CDR2 is FQNNGV. Unmatched junction bases numbered 10, after V lost 5 bases and J lost 7 bases. The CDR3 reads CASSVISGRAREQYF. The CDR3 DNA reads TGTGCCAGCAGCGTAATTAGCGGGAGGGCCAGGGAGCAGTACTTC.

This clone was observed a handful of times. The chain joins TRBV18 to TRBJ2-7; no definite D call. The CDR3 consists of 13 residues. CDR1 and CDR2 (germline): KGHSH, LQKENI. Trimming pared 3 bases from V and 1 base from J, leaving 7 bases between. CDR3 sequence reads: CASSPPASYEQYF. DNA for the CDR3: TGTGCCAGCTCACCCCCTGCTTCCTACGAGCAGTACTTC. Variable domain in full (rest from reference TRBV18 and TRBJ2-7): NAGVMQNPRHLVRRRGQEARLRCSPMKGHSHVYWYRQLPEEGLKFMVYLQKENIIDESGMPKERFSAEFPKEGPSILRIQQVVRGDSAAYFCASSPPASYEQYFGPGTRLTVT.

The chain joins TRBV20-1 to TRBJ2-5; 7 bases map to TRBD2. CDR1 and CDR2 from the germline V gene are DFQATT and SNEGSKA (reference sequence). The V segment lost 6 bases and the J segment 5 bases; nucleotides outside the gene matches: 3. CDR3 size: 11 residues. CDR3: CSAERGETQYF. DNA for the CDR3: TGCAGTGCCGAGCGGGGCGAGACCCAGTACTTC.

Written as DNA, the CDR3 is TGTGCCAGCAGCCCCCGCGGGGGGCCTTACAATGAGCAGTTCTTC. Translating it yields CASSPRGGPYNEQFF. The rearrangement uses TRBV7-2 and TRBJ2-1, with 8 positions matching TRBD2. The V segment lost 5 bases and the J segment 4 bases; nucleotides outside the gene matches: 7. Germline values: CDR1 SGHTA, CDR2 FQGNSA. The length of the CDR3 is 15 residues.

V usage is TRBV5-1 and J usage is TRBJ1-5; 9 bases fit TRBD1. This CDR3 region has 14 residues. The ends lost 3 bases at V and 7 bases at J; junction bases unmatched: 5. Germline V CDR1 and CDR2: SGHRS, YFSETQ. The CDR3 coding sequence is TGCGCCAGCAGCTGGGGGACAGGGCACCAGCCCCAGCATTTT. It translates to CASSWGTGHQPQHF.

The chain recombines TRBV7-2 with TRBJ1-6; weak D call: TRBD1 (5 bases). Germline CDR1 is SGHTA and CDR2 is FQGNSA. This CDR3 is 15 amino acids long. V shed 4 bases and J shed 10 bases, with 17 bases lying between them. This CDR3 reads CASSSQVGGGSPLHF. CDR3 bases: TGTGCCAGCAGCTCCCAAGTTGGGGGTGGATCACCCCTCCACTTT.

For the CDR3, the DNA is TGTGCCAGCAGCTTCTCCGACAGGAACACCGGGGAGCTGTTTTTT. Translating gives CASSFSDRNTGELFF. The chain carries TRBV7-6 and TRBJ2-2; the D gene is possibly TRBD1 (5 bases). CDR3 length: 15 amino acids. Germline V gene sequence: CDR1 SGHVS, CDR2 FNYEAQ. V was shortened by 3 bases and J by 1 base, with 9 bases between the two germline ends.

The chain employs TRBV7-9 and TRBJ1-2; D possibly corresponds to TRBD1 (6 bases). Per germline, CDR1 SEHNR and CDR2 FQNEAQ (reference sequence). The CDR3 contains 14 residues. Trimming shortened V by 1 base and J by 4 bases, and 10 bases separated the two germline ends. In nucleotides, the CDR3 is TGTGCCAGCAGCTTAGAAGGGGGTGGCTATGGCTACACCTTC. Translated, it gives CASSLEGGGYGYTF.

This chain uses TRBV18 with TRBJ1-5; no definite D call. Germline CDR1 is KGHSH and CDR2 is LQKENI. The ends were cut back, 5 bases at V and 3 bases at J, with 8 bases in the middle. CDR3 length equals 13 residues. CDR3 sequence: CASSSGINQPQHF. As DNA, the CDR3 is TGTGCCAGCTCATCGGGGATCAATCAGCCCCAGCATTTT.

V gene TRBV10-3 combines with J gene TRBJ1-1, with D possibly matching TRBD1 (5 bases). The CDR3 runs to 14 residues. V lost 9 bases and J 0 bases, leaving 14 bases between the germline ends. Germline V gene data show CDR1 as ENHRY and CDR2 as SYGVKD. The CDR3 DNA sequence: TGTGCCATACAAACCAGGGCCATGAACACTGAAGCTTTCTTT. This codes for CAIQTRAMNTEAFF.

The chain carries TRBV4-3 and TRBJ1-6; no reliable D call. The germline V gene encodes CDR1 LGHNA and CDR2 YSLEER. V dropped 0 bases and J dropped 8 bases, with 8 bases sitting between them. The CDR3 extends over 14 amino acids. The CDR3 region is CASSQEQDHSPLHF. The CDR3, as DNA: TGCGCCAGCAGCCAAGAGCAGGACCATTCACCCCTCCACTTT.

This chain joins TRBV12-5 and TRBJ2-5; 9 bases match TRBD1. The CDR3 has 14 amino acids. Germline V gives CDR1 LGHNT, CDR2 FRNRAP. Germline trimming cut 6 bases from V and 5 bases from J; bases unmatched to any gene: 7. The CDR3 DNA sequence: TGTGCTAGTGGGACCGACAGGGGGGCTGAGACCCAGTACTTC. This gives the protein CASGTDRGAETQYF.

The J gene is TRBJ2-7, the V gene TRBV4-1; D gene uncertain. CDR3 length equals 16 residues. Germline V CDR1 and CDR2: MGHRA, YSYEKL. V was cut by 0 bases and J by 5 bases, with 17 bases left in between. The CDR3 nucleotides are TGCGCCAGCAGCCAAGATCTGCTAGGGATCTTAAACGAGCAGTACTTC. Protein product: CASSQDLLGILNEQYF.

This sequence joins TRBV2 and TRBJ1-1; 9 bases are shared with TRBD1. After removal of 6 bases from V and 1 base from J, the junction contained 3 bases not matched to a gene. The CDR3 loop spans 14 amino acids. From germline, CDR1 is SNHLY and CDR2 FYNNEI. In nucleotides, the CDR3 is TGTGCCAGCAGAGGGGACAGGGAGAACACTGAAGCTTTCTTT. The encoded protein is CASRGDRENTEAFF.